The present TCR beta chain was sequenced within a study of naive and memory T cell subsets. CDR1 and CDR2 from the germline V gene are SQVTM and ANQGSEA. Trimming cost V 4 bases and J 5 bases; bases outside gene matches: 3. The CDR3 has 12 amino acids. The sample holds a few counts of this clonotype. Antigen specificity is unknown. Study outcomes and limitations: Possibly reflecting memory cells re-expressing CD45RA, a few larger clonotypes occurred in naive repertoires, especially CD8.

An equimolar mix of two oligonucleotides served as the beta constant-region primer for TRBC1 and TRBC2. Ligated cDNA was amplified by four rounds of PCR with nested alpha and beta constant-region primers and SP2. TCRdb re-called the UMI-ligation and nested PCR reads with MiXCR, one entry per CDR3 protein. The data contain about 99,000 distinct CDR3 sequences, about 14% of them singletons. This chain links TRBV29-1 with TRBJ2-3, with TRBD2 identical over 7 bases. Sequenced sample: naive CD8+ T cells from blood. The sequence was collected from a human donor in good health. The CDR3 nucleotides read TGCAGCGTTGGTGCTAGCGGAGATACGCAGTATTTT. Residues: CSVGASGDTQYF.